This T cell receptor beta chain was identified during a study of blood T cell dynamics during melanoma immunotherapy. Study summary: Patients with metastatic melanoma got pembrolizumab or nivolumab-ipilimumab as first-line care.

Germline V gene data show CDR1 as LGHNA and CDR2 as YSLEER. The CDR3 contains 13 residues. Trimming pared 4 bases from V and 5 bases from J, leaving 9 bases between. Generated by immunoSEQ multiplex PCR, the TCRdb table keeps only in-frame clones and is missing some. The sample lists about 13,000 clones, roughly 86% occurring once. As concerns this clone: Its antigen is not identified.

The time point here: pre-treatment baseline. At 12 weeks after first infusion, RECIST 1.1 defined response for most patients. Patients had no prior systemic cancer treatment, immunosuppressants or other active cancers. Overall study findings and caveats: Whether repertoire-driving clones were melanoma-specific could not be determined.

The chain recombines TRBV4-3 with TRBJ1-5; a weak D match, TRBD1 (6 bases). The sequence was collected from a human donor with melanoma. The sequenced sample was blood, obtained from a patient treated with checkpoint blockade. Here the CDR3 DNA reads TGCGCCAGCAGCCGCGACAGGTATCAGCCCCAGCATTTT. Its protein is CASSRDRYQPQHF.